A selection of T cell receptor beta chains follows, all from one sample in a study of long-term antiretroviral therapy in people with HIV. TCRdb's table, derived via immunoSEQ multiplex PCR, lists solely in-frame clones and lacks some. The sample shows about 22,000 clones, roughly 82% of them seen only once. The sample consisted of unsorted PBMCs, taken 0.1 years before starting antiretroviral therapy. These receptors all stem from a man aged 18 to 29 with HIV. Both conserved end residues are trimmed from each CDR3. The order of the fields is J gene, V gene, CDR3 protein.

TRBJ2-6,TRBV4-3,ASSQVQVGGANVLT
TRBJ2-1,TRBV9,ASSVEGTSSYNEQF
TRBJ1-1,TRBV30,AWKWGEDTEAF
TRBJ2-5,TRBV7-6,ATGGSGELGTQY
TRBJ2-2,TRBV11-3,ASSLRHTENTGELF
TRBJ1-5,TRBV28,ASTATGGGNQPQH
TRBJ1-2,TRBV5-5,ASSVQGDYGYT
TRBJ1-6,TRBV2,ASRDSEYNSPLH
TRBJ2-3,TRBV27,ASRDESTDTQY
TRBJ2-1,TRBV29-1,SAEAGFSYNEQF
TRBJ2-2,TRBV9,ASSDPRIGGGHTGELF
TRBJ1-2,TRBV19,ASSWSGNYGYT
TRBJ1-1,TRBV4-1,ASSQGGPANTEAF
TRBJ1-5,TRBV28,ASVGTGGNQPQH
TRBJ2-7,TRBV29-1,SVGKRTSGRAYEQY
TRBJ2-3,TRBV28,ASSILRIAGETDTQY
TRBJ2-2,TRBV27,ASSFSGQGITGELF
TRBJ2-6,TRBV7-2,ASSLYSRSGANVLT
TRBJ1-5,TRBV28,ASSYDSNQPQH
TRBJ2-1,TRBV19,ASSTLRGGEQF
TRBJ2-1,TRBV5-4,ASSSVSLQF
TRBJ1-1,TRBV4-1,ASSEYSHTEAF
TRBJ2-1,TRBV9,ASSVSGNSYNEQF
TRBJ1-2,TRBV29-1,SVVSGAYGYT
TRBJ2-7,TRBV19,ASSPGTSVAYEQY
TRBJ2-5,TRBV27,ASSPGGLAETQY
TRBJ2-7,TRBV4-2,ASRERTGSSYEQY
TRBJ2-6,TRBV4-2,ASSQDPGTGYGANVLT
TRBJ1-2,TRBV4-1,ASSFSPSDRVVDGYT
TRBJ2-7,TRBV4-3,ASSQERGYYYEQY
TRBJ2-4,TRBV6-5,ASSYRTGKNIQY
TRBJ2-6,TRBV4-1,ASSLRPPGASGANVLT
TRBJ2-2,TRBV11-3,ASSFGGDTGELF
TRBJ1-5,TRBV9,ASSVGTPGNNQPQH
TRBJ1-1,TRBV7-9,ASSSGRWDTEAF
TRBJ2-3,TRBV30,AWSRLAGDDTQY
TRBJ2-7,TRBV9,ASSVGLAGGRTYEQY
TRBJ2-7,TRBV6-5,ASSPGLGGYEQY
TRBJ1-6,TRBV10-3,AISESKGDNSPLH
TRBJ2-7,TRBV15,ATSRDNPHEQY
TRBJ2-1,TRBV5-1,ASTGGELSYNEQF
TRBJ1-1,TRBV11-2,ASSLLRRTAEAF
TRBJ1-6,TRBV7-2,ASSTQKMSALH
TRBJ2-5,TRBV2,ASSDYKGARETQY
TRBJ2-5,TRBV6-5,ASSYGAEETQY
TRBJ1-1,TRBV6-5,ASSPGTLTEAF
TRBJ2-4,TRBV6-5,ASRYTTGGAKNIQY
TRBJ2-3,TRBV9,ASSEGEEAGLAGGTDTQY
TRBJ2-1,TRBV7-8,ASSLRRTGLKAYNEQF
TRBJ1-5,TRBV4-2,ASSQEFYSNQPQH
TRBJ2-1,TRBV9,ASSVVGTAGGHEQF
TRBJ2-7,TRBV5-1,ASSARTGVSYEQY
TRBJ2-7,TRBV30,AWSSPFSYYEQY
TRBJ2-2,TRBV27,ASSNRGSNTGELF
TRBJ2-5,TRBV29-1,SVGGLQGEETQY
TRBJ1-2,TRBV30,AWSGTGGYGYT
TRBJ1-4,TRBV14,ASSPEGGFATNEKLF
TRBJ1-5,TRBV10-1,AGGGPYNSNQPQH
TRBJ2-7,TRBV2,ASSVTPSYEQY
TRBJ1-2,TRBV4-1,ASSQVLTGNYGYT